Below, 8 T cell receptor beta chains from the same sample are listed, as sequenced in a study of T cells in Graves' hyperthyroidism and ophthalmopathy. Amplification targeted TCR beta CDR3 regions from RNA transcripts. RT-PCR in the first round (using the HTBI primer set) targeted the TCR CDR3. TCRdb fed the multiplex PCR reads into MiXCR, producing one record per CDR3 protein. The sample holds about 300,000 distinct CDR3 sequences, roughly 15% seen once. What was sequenced was blood. The receptors stem from a young man with Graves' hyperthyroidism.

Many counts were recorded for this clonotype. The chain couples TRBV10-3 to TRBJ1-1, with TRBD1 matching 7 bases. V was clipped by 3 bases and J by 5 bases; unmatched bases: 9. This CDR3 has 15 amino acids. The germline gives CDR1 ENHRY, CDR2 SYGVKD. The CDR3 spells CAISDLTGTFTEAFF. The CDR3 region has the DNA TGTGCCATCAGTGATTTGACAGGGACTTTTACTGAAGCTTTCTTT.

The rearrangement uses TRBV7-8 and TRBJ1-1; tentative D call: TRBD1 (6 bases). Trimming took off 2 bases at V and 4 bases at J, with 14 bases between the two ends. The germline V gene encodes CDR1 SGHVS and CDR2 FQNEAQ. The CDR3 contains 15 residues. The CDR3 protein is CASSLLQGRGTEAFF. DNA for the CDR3: TGTGCCAGCAGCTTATTACAGGGAAGGGGCACTGAAGCTTTCTTT.

In its sample, this clonotype was seen a few times. The chain joins TRBV5-1 to TRBJ2-5; TRBD1 aligns across 11 bases. This CDR3 spans 15 amino acids. Trimming took 3 bases from V and 5 from J; bases not matched to a gene: 6. Germline V gene sequence: CDR1 SGHRS, CDR2 YFSETQ. In DNA form, the CDR3 reads TGCGCCAGCAGCTCCGGGACAGGGGGGGGGGAGACCCAGTACTTC. As protein: CASSSGTGGGETQYF.

This clonotype was found many times. The chain recombines TRBV20-1 with TRBJ1-1; weak D call: TRBD1 (5 bases). Germline V CDR1 and CDR2: DFQATT, SNEGSKA (reference sequence). Trimming pared 2 bases from V and 11 bases from J, leaving 18 bases between. There are 13 residues in the CDR3. The CDR3 nucleotides read TGCAGTGCTAGAAGGAGCCAGGGATTCAGGGCTTTCTTT. It codes for CSARRSQGFRAFF.

This clonotype was counted a few times. The V call is TRBV9, the J call TRBJ1-1, with a weak D call TRBD1 (5 bases). Germline V gene lookup returns CDR1 SGDLS and CDR2 YYNGEE. The CDR3 is made up of 15 amino acids. Trimming took off 2 bases at V and 5 bases at J, with 16 bases between the two ends. The CDR3 DNA reads as TGTGCCAGCAGCGTTGCCGAGGGGTCTAATACTGAAGCTTTCTTT. Translated, it gives CASSVAEGSNTEAFF.

This clonotype was seen more than once but under ten times. The chain has TRBV11-2 and TRBJ2-6; a possible D gene is TRBD1 (5 bases). Trimming removed 7 bases at V and 0 bases at J, with 16 bases between. CDR1 SGHAT and CDR2 FQNNGV come from the germline V gene. The CDR3 spans 17 residues. The CDR3 loop reads CASTSGFTFSGANVLTF. The CDR3 DNA reads as TGTGCCAGCACCTCAGGGTTTACCTTCTCTGGGGCCAACGTCCTGACTTTC.

This clonotype was counted many times. The J gene is TRBJ2-3, the V gene TRBV7-3; D is undetermined. This CDR3 region has 14 residues. V was trimmed by 4 bases and J by 5 bases, leaving 13 bases between them. CDR1 and CDR2 (germline): SGHTA, FQGTGA. The CDR3 region has the DNA TGTGCCAGCAGCTCTCCACCAATGTTAGATACGCAGTATTTT. This translates into CASSSPPMLDTQYF.

This chain connects TRBV19 to TRBJ2-7; D is possibly TRBD2 (6 bases). CDR3 length: 15 amino acids. Trimming cost V 5 bases and J 4 bases, with 18 bases left between them. CDR1 is LNHDA, CDR2 SQIVND, per germline (reference sequence). CDR3 coding DNA: TGTGCCAGTAGTCCTCTCGCGGGGAGCCGGTACGAGCAGTACTTC. This sequence encodes CASSPLAGSRYEQYF.